A selection of T cell receptor beta chains follows, all from one sample in a study of T cell responses to AZD1222 COVID-19 vaccine. Generated by immunoSEQ multiplex PCR, the TCRdb table keeps only in-frame clones and is missing some. The sample records more than 150,000 clones, 92% being singletons. The material was peripheral blood, obtained on day 0 of AZD1222 vaccination. The receptors originated from an adult in good health. Both conserved end residues are part of each CDR3. The order of the fields is V gene, D gene, J gene, clone size, CDR3 protein, CDR3 DNA. D genes are given only for firm matches. Only some rows state a clone size, as once, few, many or a class for expanded clones.

TRBV7-9	NA	TRBJ1-2	NA	CASSSQDSFVFNYGYTF	TGTGCCAGCAGCTCGCAAGACAGCTTTGTCTTTAACTATGGCTACACCTTC
TRBV19	NA	TRBJ1-5	NA	CASSKQFNQPQHF	TGTGCCAGTAGTAAGCAGTTCAATCAGCCCCAGCATTTT
TRBV9	TRBD2	TRBJ2-1	NA	CASSERGLGDEQFF	TGTGCCAGCAGCGAGCGGGGGCTGGGAGATGAGCAGTTCTTC
TRBV5-4	NA	TRBJ1-1	NA	CASSSRSGLNTEAFF	TGTGCCAGCAGCAGCCGGTCGGGCTTGAACACTGAAGCTTTCTTT
TRBV3-1/TRBV3-2	NA	TRBJ1-1	NA	CASSLRGSRTEAFF	TGTGCCAGCAGCCTTAGGGGTTCGAGGACTGAAGCTTTCTTT
TRBV6-6	TRBD1	TRBJ2-3	once	CASPPPGTGGSDTQYF	TGTGCCAGTCCCCCCCCCGGGACAGGAGGTTCGGATACGCAGTATTTT
TRBV24-1	NA	TRBJ1-2	NA	CATSSEDNYGYTF	TGTGCCACCAGTTCTGAGGACAACTATGGCTACACCTTC
TRBV6-2/TRBV6-3	TRBD2	TRBJ2-7	NA	CASSYSQTSGSYEQYF	TGTGCCAGCAGTTACTCCCAGACTAGCGGGAGCTACGAGCAGTACTTC
TRBV18	NA	TRBJ1-2	NA	CASSPVRESGYTF	TGTGCCAGCTCACCGGTAAGGGAGAGCGGCTACACCTTC
TRBV7-2	TRBD2	TRBJ2-5	few	CASSLFLAGSGTQYF	TGTGCCAGCAGCTTATTTCTAGCGGGGTCCGGGACCCAGTACTTC
TRBV6-1	NA	TRBJ1-5	NA	CASSEAAQPQHF	TGTGCCAGCAGTGAAGCGGCTCAGCCCCAGCATTTT
TRBV15	TRBD1	TRBJ2-1	NA	CATSRSLGQSSYNEQFF	TGTGCCACCAGCAGATCCTTGGGACAGAGCTCCTACAATGAGCAGTTCTTC
TRBV28	TRBD2	TRBJ2-5	NA	CASSLTGLLSFETQYF	TGTGCCAGCAGTTTGACGGGACTATTAAGTTTCGAGACCCAGTACTTC
TRBV10-3	NA	TRBJ1-1	NA	CAISDGIIIRDRVTEAFF	TGTGCCATCAGTGATGGCATTATCATCCGAGATCGGGTCACTGAAGCTTTCTTT
TRBV10-3	NA	TRBJ2-1	NA	CAISDSYNEQFF	TGTGCCATCAGTGATTCCTACAATGAGCAGTTCTTC
TRBV27	TRBD1	TRBJ2-1	NA	CASSYTGASKNEQFF	TGTGCCAGCAGTTACACAGGGGCCAGTAAGAATGAGCAGTTCTTC
TRBV7-9	TRBD2	TRBJ2-7	NA	CASSFGTSVFEQYF	TGTGCCAGCAGCTTTGGGACTAGCGTCTTCGAGCAGTACTTC
TRBV7-9	NA	TRBJ2-1	NA	CASSLGDNEQFF	TGTGCCAGCAGCTTAGGTGACAATGAGCAGTTCTTC
TRBV3-1/TRBV3-2	TRBD2	TRBJ2-1	NA	CASRPGLGREQFF	TGTGCCAGCAGACCCGGACTAGGTCGGGAGCAGTTCTTC
TRBV19	NA	TRBJ1-2	once	CASSMPSSGGYTF	TGTGCCAGTAGTATGCCCTCCTCCGGGGGCTACACCTTC
TRBV28	TRBD1	TRBJ1-1	NA	CASSLMDRARGGTEAFF	TGTGCCAGCAGTCTGATGGACAGGGCCCGAGGTGGCACTGAAGCTTTCTTT
TRBV29-1	TRBD1	TRBJ1-5	NA	CSVGGTVNQPQHF	TGCAGCGTTGGGGGGACAGTCAATCAGCCCCAGCATTTT
TRBV4-1	NA	TRBJ1-5	NA	CASSQDQWDRNQPQHF	TGCGCCAGCAGCCAAGATCAATGGGACCGCAATCAGCCCCAGCATTTT
TRBV7-9	NA	TRBJ1-1	NA	CASSSFGRATEAFF	TGTGCCAGCAGCTCTTTTGGACGGGCCACTGAAGCTTTCTTT
TRBV11-2	NA	TRBJ1-1	NA	CASNFQAGEAFF	TGTGCCAGCAACTTTCAGGCTGGTGAAGCTTTCTTT
TRBV12-5	TRBD1	TRBJ1-1	NA	CASGLFLGRGPVNTEAFF	TGTGCTAGTGGTTTGTTCCTTGGGAGGGGGCCCGTGAACACTGAAGCTTTCTTT
TRBV10-1	NA	TRBJ1-1	NA	CASTRTEWGEAFF	TGCGCCAGCACCCGAACCGAGTGGGGTGAAGCTTTCTTT
TRBV7-9	TRBD1	TRBJ1-2	NA	CASSLATGGVINYGYTF	TGTGCCAGCAGCTTAGCAACAGGGGGGGTTATAAACTATGGCTACACCTTC
TRBV15	TRBD1	TRBJ1-2	NA	CATSTGEDYGYTF	TGTGCCACCAGTACAGGGGAGGACTATGGCTACACCTTC
TRBV9	NA	TRBJ2-3	NA	CASSPRSAAATSTDTQYF	TGTGCCAGCAGCCCCCGGAGTGCCGCTGCCACTAGCACAGATACGCAGTATTTT
TRBV2	NA	TRBJ1-6	NA	CASSGGSDLSPLHF	TGTGCCAGCAGTGGGGGGTCGGACCTCTCACCCCTCCACTTT
TRBV4-1	TRBD1	TRBJ2-3	NA	CASSQTGGRTDTQYF	TGCGCCAGCAGCCAAACAGGGGGCCGCACAGATACGCAGTATTTT
TRBV11-2	NA	TRBJ1-1	NA	CASRGRLRDTEAFF	TGTGCCAGCAGAGGAAGGCTGAGGGACACTGAAGCTTTCTTT
TRBV7-9	NA	TRBJ1-3	NA	CASSSQLSGNTIYF	TGTGCCAGCAGCTCCCAGCTCTCTGGAAACACCATATATTTT
TRBV6-2/TRBV6-3	NA	TRBJ1-5	NA	CASSYARDPGEPQHF	TGTGCCAGCAGTTACGCCCGGGACCCTGGGGAGCCCCAGCATTTT
TRBV19	NA	TRBJ2-2	NA	CASSSGSLNTGELFF	TGTGCCAGTAGTTCAGGGAGCTTAAACACCGGGGAGCTGTTTTTT
TRBV30	NA	TRBJ1-6	once	CAWSVLPGSPLHF	TGTGCCTGGAGTGTTCTTCCCGGTTCACCCCTCCACTTT
TRBV6-2/TRBV6-3	TRBD1	TRBJ1-1	NA	CASSYLHVPGQGGTEAFF	TGTGCCAGCAGTTACCTACACGTACCTGGACAGGGCGGCACTGAAGCTTTCTTT
TRBV5-4	TRBD2	TRBJ2-1	NA	CASSSGAGARYNEQFF	TGTGCCAGCAGCTCCGGAGCGGGAGCAAGGTACAATGAGCAGTTCTTC
TRBV12-5	NA	TRBJ1-1	NA	CASGSGTTTGEAFF	TGTGCTAGTGGTTCCGGGACAACGACGGGTGAAGCTTTCTTT
TRBV19	NA	TRBJ1-5	NA	CASLWSTGSNQPQHF	TGTGCCAGTCTATGGTCGACAGGCAGCAATCAGCCCCAGCATTTT
TRBV7-2	NA	TRBJ1-5	NA	CASSLEAAFASQHF	TGTGCCAGCAGCTTAGAGGCTGCCTTTGCTTCCCAGCATTTT
TRBV3-1/TRBV3-2	NA	TRBJ2-5	NA	CASSQVAGIETQYF	TGTGCCAGCAGCCAAGTCGCAGGGATAGAGACCCAGTACTTC
TRBV7-9	TRBD1	TRBJ1-4	NA	CASSLDRGSEKLFF	TGTGCCAGCAGCCTAGACAGGGGAAGTGAAAAACTGTTTTTT
TRBV20-1	NA	TRBJ2-1	NA	CSAGTEQFF	TGCAGTGCTGGAACTGAGCAGTTCTTC
TRBV7-2	NA	TRBJ1-1	once	CASSFAEGTEAFF	TGTGCCAGCAGCTTTGCGGAGGGCACTGAAGCTTTCTTT
TRBV4-1	TRBD1	TRBJ1-1	NA	CASTQGQGNTEAFF	TGCGCCAGCACCCAGGGACAGGGAAACACTGAAGCTTTCTTT
TRBV12-3/TRBV12-4	NA	TRBJ2-2	NA	CASIQVETGELFF	TGTGCCAGCATTCAGGTGGAGACCGGGGAGCTGTTTTTT
TRBV5-1	TRBD1	TRBJ1-5	few	CASSLAGGSNQPQHF	TGCGCCAGCAGCTTGGCAGGGGGGAGCAATCAGCCCCAGCATTTT
TRBV5-4	TRBD2	TRBJ2-3	NA	CASSRLASGDTQYF	TGTGCCAGCAGCCGACTAGCAAGTGGCGATACGCAGTATTTT
TRBV28	NA	TRBJ1-1	NA	CASSLRRRGSRNTEAFF	TGTGCCAGCAGTTTACGTCGACGGGGCTCCAGGAACACTGAAGCTTTCTTT
TRBV7-6	TRBD1	TRBJ2-3	NA	CASRAYGTGASDTQYF	TGTGCCAGCAGGGCGTACGGGACAGGCGCCTCAGATACGCAGTATTTT
TRBV7-2	NA	TRBJ1-1	NA	CASSFSGGNTEAFF	TGTGCCAGCAGCTTCTCGGGGGGGAACACTGAAGCTTTCTTT